This TCR beta chain was observed in a study of graft-versus-host responses after intestinal transplantation. The CDR3 is made up of 14 amino acids. The ends were cut back, 6 bases at V and 0 bases at J, with 12 bases in the middle. Germline-derived CDR1 and CDR2 are SGHTA and FQGNSA. This clone was found a few times. Generated by immunoSEQ multiplex PCR, the TCRdb table keeps only in-frame clones and is missing some. The table includes about 21,000 clones, over 35% detected once. The TCR comes from a human patient who received an intestinal transplant. The material sequenced was alloreactive CD4+ T cells from a mixed lymphocyte reaction culture, taken before intestinal transplant. Documented subset: CFSE-low proliferating T cells sorted from roughly six-day pre-transplant mixed lymphocyte reaction (GvH or HvG direction). This sequence joins TRBV7-2 and TRBJ2-7; D ambiguous. CDR3 nucleotide sequence: TGTGCCAGCAGTCCAGAGGTGGGCTCCTACGAGCAGTACTTC. It codes for CASSPEVGSYEQYF.